These 4 T cell receptor beta chains came from one sample sequenced in a study of blood T cell repertoires in COVID-19. Measured with immunoSEQ multiplex PCR; TCRdb has only the in-frame clones, and not every one. The table lists fewer than 450,000 clones, roughly 88% of them singletons. The sequenced material came from PBMCs or T cells enriched from blood (not recorded which). The receptors originated from a young man who had recovered from COVID-19.

This clone has a single count. V gene TRBV30 combines with J gene TRBJ1-4; maybe TRBD1 (5 bases). The ends were cut back, 3 bases at V and 13 bases at J, with 15 bases in the middle. The CDR3 runs to 12 residues. CDR1 is GTSNPN and CDR2 is SVGIG in the germline V gene (reference sequence). The CDR3 region is CAWRGTKGGLFF. The CDR3 DNA is TGTGCCTGGAGAGGGACTAAGGGAGGACTGTTTTTT.

The J gene is TRBJ1-6, the V gene TRBV27; D gene ambiguous. The germline gives CDR1 MNHEY, CDR2 SMNVEV (reference sequence). The CDR3 length is 11 residues. V shed 2 bases and J shed 9 bases, with 2 bases lying between them. The CDR3 DNA sequence: TGTGCCAGCAGTTTACTTTCACCCCTCCACTTT. It encodes CASSLLSPLHF.

The CDR3 sequence is CASSLVPPSGSVDTQYF. The CDR3 DNA is TGCGCCAGCAGCTTGGTTCCCCCTAGCGGGAGTGTGGATACGCAGTATTTT. This rearrangement joins TRBV5-1 to TRBJ2-3; 10 nucleotides match TRBD2. This CDR3 spans 17 amino acids. Per germline, CDR1 SGHRS and CDR2 YFSETQ. V trimming: 0 bases; J trimming: 6 bases; junction bases outside the gene matches: 10.

The J gene is TRBJ1-6, the V gene TRBV10-3; D might be TRBD1 (5 bases). V was cut by 6 bases and J by 7 bases, with 22 bases left in between. The CDR3 covers 17 residues. Germline values: CDR1 ENHRY, CDR2 SYGVKD. The CDR3 sequence is CAISGPGGGAANSPLHF. In DNA, the CDR3 is TGTGCCATCAGCGGACCGGGCGGGGGAGCGGCCAATTCACCCCTCCACTTT.